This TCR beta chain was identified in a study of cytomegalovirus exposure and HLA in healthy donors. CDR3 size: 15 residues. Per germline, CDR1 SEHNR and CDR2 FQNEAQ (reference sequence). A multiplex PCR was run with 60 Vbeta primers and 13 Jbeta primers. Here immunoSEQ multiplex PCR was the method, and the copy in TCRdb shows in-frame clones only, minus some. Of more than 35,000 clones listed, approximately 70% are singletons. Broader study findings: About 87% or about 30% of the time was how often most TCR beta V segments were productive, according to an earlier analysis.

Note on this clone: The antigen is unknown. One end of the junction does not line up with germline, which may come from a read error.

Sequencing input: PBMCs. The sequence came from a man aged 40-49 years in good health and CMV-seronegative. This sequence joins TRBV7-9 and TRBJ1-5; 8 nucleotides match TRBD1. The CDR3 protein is CASSIAGQGDQPQHF. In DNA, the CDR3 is TGTGCCAGCAGCATAGCCGGACAGGGCGATCAGCCCCAGCATTTT.